This section outlines one T cell receptor beta chain sequence together with its context. Repertoires were generated with immunoSEQ multiplex PCR, while TCRdb's copy carries only in-frame clones and drops some. This sample has approximately 70,000 clones, with approximately 89% found just once. These data belong to a study of T cell responses to AZD1222 COVID-19 vaccine. The CDR3 totals 15 residues. Trimming took 5 bases from V and 6 from J, leaving 17 bases between them. Looked up from germline, CDR1 is SGHNT and CDR2 is YENEEA. The rearrangement uses TRBV11-3 and TRBJ2-1; possibly TRBD1 for D (7 bases). The sequence came from an adult who received the MenACWY meningococcal vaccine as a control. Specimen: peripheral blood, collected 28 days after the second dose of the MenACWY control vaccine. The CDR3 DNA reads TGTGCCAGCAGCGACAGGGTTCAGGGAGGCAATGAGCAGTTCTTC. Translating it yields CASSDRVQGGNEQFF.